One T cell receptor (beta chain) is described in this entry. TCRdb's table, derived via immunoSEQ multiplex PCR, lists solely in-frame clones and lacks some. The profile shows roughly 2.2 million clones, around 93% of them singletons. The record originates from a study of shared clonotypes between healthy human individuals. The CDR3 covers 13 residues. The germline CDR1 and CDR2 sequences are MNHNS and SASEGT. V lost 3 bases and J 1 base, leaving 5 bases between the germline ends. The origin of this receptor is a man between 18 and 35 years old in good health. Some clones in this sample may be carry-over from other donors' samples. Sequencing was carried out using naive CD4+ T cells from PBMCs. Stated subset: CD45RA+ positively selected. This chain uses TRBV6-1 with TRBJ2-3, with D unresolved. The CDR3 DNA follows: TGTGCCAGCAGTGATCAGGGCACAGATACGCAGTATTTT. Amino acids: CASSDQGTDTQYF.